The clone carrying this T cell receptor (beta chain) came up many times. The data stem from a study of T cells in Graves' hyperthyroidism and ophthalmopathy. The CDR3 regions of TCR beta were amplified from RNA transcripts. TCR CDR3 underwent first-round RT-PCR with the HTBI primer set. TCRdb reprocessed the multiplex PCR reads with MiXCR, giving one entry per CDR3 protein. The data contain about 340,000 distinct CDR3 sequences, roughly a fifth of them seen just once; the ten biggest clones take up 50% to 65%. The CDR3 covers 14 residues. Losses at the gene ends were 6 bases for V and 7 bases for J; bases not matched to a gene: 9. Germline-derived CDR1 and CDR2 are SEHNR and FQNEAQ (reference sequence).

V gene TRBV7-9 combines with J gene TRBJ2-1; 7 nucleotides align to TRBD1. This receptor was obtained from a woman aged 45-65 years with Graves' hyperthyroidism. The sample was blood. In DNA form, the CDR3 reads TGTGCCAGCAGTGGAGCTGTACAGGGGAATGAGCAGTTCTTC. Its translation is CASSGAVQGNEQFF.